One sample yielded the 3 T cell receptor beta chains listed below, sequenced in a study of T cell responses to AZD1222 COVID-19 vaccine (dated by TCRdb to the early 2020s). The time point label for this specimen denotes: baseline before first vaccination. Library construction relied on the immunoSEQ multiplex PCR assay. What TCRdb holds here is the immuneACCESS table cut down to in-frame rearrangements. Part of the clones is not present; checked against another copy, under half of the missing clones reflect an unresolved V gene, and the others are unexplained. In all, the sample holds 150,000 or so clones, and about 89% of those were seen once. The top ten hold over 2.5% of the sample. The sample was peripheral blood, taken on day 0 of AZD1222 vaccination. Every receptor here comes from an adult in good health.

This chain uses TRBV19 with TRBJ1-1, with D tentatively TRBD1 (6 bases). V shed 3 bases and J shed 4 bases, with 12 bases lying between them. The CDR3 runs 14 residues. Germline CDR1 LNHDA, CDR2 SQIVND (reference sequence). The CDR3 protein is CASSIYQGTTEAFF. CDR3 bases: TGTGCCAGTAGTATCTACCAGGGGACCACTGAAGCTTTCTTT.

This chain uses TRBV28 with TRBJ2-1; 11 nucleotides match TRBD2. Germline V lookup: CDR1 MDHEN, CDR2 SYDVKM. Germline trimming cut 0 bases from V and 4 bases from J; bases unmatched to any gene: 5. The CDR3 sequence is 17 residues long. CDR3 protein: CASSLWASGRLYNEQFF. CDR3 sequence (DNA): TGTGCCAGCAGTTTATGGGCTAGCGGGAGGTTATACAATGAGCAGTTCTTC.

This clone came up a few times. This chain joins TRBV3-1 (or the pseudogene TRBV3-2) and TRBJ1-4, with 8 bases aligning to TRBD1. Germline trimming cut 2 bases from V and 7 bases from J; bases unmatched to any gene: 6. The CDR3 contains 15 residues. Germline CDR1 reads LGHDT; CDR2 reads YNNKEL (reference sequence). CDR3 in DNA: TGTGCCAGCAGCCAATGGACAGGGTTTGGTGAAAAACTGTTTTTT. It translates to CASSQWTGFGEKLFF.